Below are 8 T cell receptor beta chains sequenced from a single sample in a study of response to subunit inactivated influenza vaccine. TCRdb fed the RT-PCR reads into MiXCR, producing one record per CDR3 protein. The data show some 600,000 distinct CDR3 sequences, 12% to 15% seen once. Specimen: PBMCs from blood, collected around two weeks before vaccination. These receptors all stem from a man aged 50-59 years who received an inactivated influenza vaccine.

The chain employs TRBV2 and TRBJ2-7; 7 nucleotides match TRBD2. The CDR3 covers 15 residues. CDR1 is SNHLY, CDR2 FYNNEI, per germline. The V and J ends lost 6 bases and 0 bases, in that order; junction bases with no gene match: 8. CDR3 region: CASRIAGDSSYEQYF. CDR3 coding DNA: TGTGCCAGCAGAATAGCGGGTGATAGCTCCTACGAGCAGTACTTC.

This clonotype has ten or more counts. This chain uses TRBV7-2 with TRBJ2-3; the D gene is possibly TRBD2 (6 bases). The V gene's germline CDR1 is SGHTA and CDR2 FQGNSA. V shed 3 bases and J shed 1 base, with 8 bases lying between them. The CDR3 has 14 amino acids. The CDR3, as DNA: TGTGCCAGCAGCTTGGCTAGCGGCACAGATACGCAGTATTTT. This encodes CASSLASGTDTQYF.

This clonotype was detected a few times. The chain uses TRBV5-6 and TRBJ2-1, with 7 positions matching TRBD1. Looked up from germline, CDR1 is SGHDT and CDR2 is YYEEEE. Trimming at V came to 2 bases and at J to 7 bases, leaving 6 bases not matched to a gene. The CDR3 runs 14 residues. The CDR3 here is CASSFGTVPNEQFF. The CDR3 DNA reads TGTGCCAGCAGCTTCGGGACAGTCCCTAATGAGCAGTTCTTC.

This clonotype occurred a few times. V and J are TRBV4-1 and TRBJ2-1; perhaps TRBD2 as D (7 bases). Trimming stripped 1 base from V and 8 bases from J, with 21 bases between. The CDR3 has 17 residues. Germline V CDR1 and CDR2: MGHRA, YSYEKL. CDR3 DNA: TGCGCCAGCAGCCAAGTGGGGGGGCCTAGTTTTGGCCATGAGCAGTTCTTC. Protein product: CASSQVGGPSFGHEQFF.

There are a few counts of this clonotype. The gene calls are TRBV24-1 and TRBJ2-2; D not resolved. V lost 4 bases, J lost 5 bases, and 10 bases lay in between. Germline V CDR1 and CDR2: KGHDR, SFDVKD. The CDR3 loop spans 14 amino acids. The CDR3 sequence: CATSDTDRTGELFF. The DNA of the CDR3 is TGTGCCACCAGTGACACTGACCGGACCGGGGAGCTGTTTTTT.

This clonotype was counted many times. The chain carries TRBV20-1 and TRBJ2-5; no clear D gene. This CDR3 has 13 residues. Germline V CDR1 and CDR2: DFQATT, SNEGSKA (reference sequence). The V gene lost 0 bases and the J gene lost 3 bases, with 8 bases spanning the gap. Here the CDR3 DNA reads TGCAGTGCTAGAGATGGAACAGAAGAGACCCAGTACTTC. Its translation is CSARDGTEETQYF.

Ten or more counts support this clonotype. The V call is TRBV7-9, the J call TRBJ2-2; 8 bases fit TRBD2. There are 16 residues in the CDR3. Per the germline V gene, CDR1 is SEHNR and CDR2 is FQNEAQ (reference sequence). Unmatched junction bases numbered 7, after V lost 5 bases and J lost 2 bases. The DNA for the CDR3 is TGTGCCAGCAGCCCAGGGAGCGGGAGAAACACCGGGGAGCTGTTTTTT. This gives the protein CASSPGSGRNTGELFF.

This clonotype was seen a few times. The rearrangement links TRBV7-9 to TRBJ2-7; D is possibly TRBD2 (6 bases). Germline V CDR1 and CDR2: SEHNR, FQNEAQ (reference sequence). Trimming removed 3 bases from V and 1 base from J, with 19 bases in between. The CDR3 runs 17 residues. The CDR3 reads CASSLWDGGAPSYEQYF. The CDR3 nucleotides are TGTGCCAGCAGCTTGTGGGACGGAGGGGCCCCTTCCTACGAGCAGTACTTC.